This T cell receptor beta chain was documented in a study of blood T cell repertoires in COVID-19. In the authors' methods: For nucleated cells, counts were estimated from reference gene primer amplification. Assay: immunoSEQ multiplex PCR; the TCRdb copy retains only in-frame clones and omits some. That table furnishes V, J and clone size, whereas the DNA furnished D and trimming. The sample carries over 200,000 clones, approximately 91% recorded once. This CDR3 region has 16 residues. The V end was cut by 7 bases, the J end by 2 bases, with 21 bases between. Per the germline V gene, CDR1 is PRHDT and CDR2 is FYEKMQ (reference sequence).

The material sequenced was peripheral blood. The source of this sequence is a human donor in a cohort sampled during active COVID-19. J is TRBJ2-7 and V is TRBV13; D possibly corresponds to TRBD2 (5 bases). CDR3 loop: CASTLLRIEGTYEQYF. The CDR3 nucleotides read TGTGCCAGCACCCTGTTGCGGATCGAGGGTACCTACGAGCAGTACTTC.